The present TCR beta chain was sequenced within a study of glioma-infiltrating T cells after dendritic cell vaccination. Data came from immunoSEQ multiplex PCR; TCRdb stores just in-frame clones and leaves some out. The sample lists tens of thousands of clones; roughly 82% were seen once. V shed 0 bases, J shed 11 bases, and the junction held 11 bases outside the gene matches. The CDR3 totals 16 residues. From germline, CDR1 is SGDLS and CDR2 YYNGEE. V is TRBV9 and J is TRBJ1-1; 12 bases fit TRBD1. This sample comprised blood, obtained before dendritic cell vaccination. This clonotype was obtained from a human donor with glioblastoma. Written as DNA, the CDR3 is TGTGCCAGCAGCGTAGATGGGACAGGGGGCTTGAGGGTGGCTTTCTTT. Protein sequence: CASSVDGTGGLRVAFF.